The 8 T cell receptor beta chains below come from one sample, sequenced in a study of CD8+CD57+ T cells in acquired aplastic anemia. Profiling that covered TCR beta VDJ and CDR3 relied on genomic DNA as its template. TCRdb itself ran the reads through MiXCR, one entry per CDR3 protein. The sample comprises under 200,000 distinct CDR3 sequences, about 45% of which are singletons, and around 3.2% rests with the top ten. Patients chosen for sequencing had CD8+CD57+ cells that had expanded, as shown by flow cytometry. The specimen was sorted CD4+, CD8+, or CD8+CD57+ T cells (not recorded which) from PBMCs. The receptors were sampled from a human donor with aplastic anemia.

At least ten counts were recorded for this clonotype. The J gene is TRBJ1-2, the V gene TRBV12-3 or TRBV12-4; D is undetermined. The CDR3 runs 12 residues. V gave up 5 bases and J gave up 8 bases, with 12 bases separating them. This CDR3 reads CASSTWSGGYTF. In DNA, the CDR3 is TGTGCCAGCAGTACATGGTCCGGGGGCTACACCTTC.

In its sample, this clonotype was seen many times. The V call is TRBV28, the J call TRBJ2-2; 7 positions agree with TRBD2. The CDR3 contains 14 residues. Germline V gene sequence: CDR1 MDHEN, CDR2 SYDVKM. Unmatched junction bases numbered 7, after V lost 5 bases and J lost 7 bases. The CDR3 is CASSTPGGGGELFF. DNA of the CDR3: TGTGCCAGCAGTACCCCGGGAGGTGGCGGGGAGCTGTTTTTT.

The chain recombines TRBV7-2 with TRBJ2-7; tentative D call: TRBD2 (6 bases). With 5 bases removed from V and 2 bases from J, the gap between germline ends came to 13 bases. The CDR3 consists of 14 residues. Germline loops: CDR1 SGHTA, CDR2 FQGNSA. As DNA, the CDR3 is TGTGCCAGCAGCACCGGGCGGGGAACCTACGAGCAGTACTTC. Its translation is CASSTGRGTYEQYF.

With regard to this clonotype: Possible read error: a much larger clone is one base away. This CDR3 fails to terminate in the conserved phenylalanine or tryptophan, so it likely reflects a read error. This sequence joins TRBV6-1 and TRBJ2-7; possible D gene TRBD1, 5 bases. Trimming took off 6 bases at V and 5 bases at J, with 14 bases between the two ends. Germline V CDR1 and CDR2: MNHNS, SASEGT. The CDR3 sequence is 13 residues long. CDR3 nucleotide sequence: TGTGCCAGCAGAGGGGAAGGGCGCCACGAGCAGTACCTC. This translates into CASRGEGRHEQYL.

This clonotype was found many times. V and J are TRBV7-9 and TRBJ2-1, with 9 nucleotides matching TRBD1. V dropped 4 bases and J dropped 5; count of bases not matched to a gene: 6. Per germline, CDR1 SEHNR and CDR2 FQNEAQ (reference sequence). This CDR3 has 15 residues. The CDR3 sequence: CASSSGQGGHNEQFF. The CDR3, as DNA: TGTGCCAGCAGCTCGGGACAGGGAGGCCACAATGAGCAGTTCTTC.

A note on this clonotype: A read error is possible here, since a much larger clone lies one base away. As DNA, the CDR3 is TGCGCCAGCAGCCAAGATGTGACTACTGAGCAGTTCTTC. Amino acids: CASSQDVTTEQFF. This chain joins TRBV4-3 and TRBJ2-1, with D perhaps TRBD2 (5 bases). The V and J ends lost 0 bases and 9 bases respectively, with 9 bases between them. Germline V CDR1 and CDR2: LGHNA, YSLEER. This CDR3 is 13 amino acids long.

The CDR3 DNA sequence: TGTGCCAGCAGTCAGACTAGCGGGGGACACTACGAGCAGTACTTC. It encodes CASSQTSGGHYEQYF. The chain couples TRBV2 to TRBJ2-7; 12 bases map to TRBD2. The CDR3 sequence is 15 residues long. J was trimmed by 3 bases and V by 5 bases; bases with no gene match: 5. Per germline, CDR1 SNHLY and CDR2 FYNNEI. Full variable domain (missing parts from reference TRBV2 and TRBJ2-7): EPEVTQTPSHQVTQMGQEVILRCVPISNHLYFYWYRQILGQKVEFLVSFYNNEISEKSEIFDDQFSVERPDGSNFTLKIRSTKLEDSAMYFCASSQTSGGHYEQYFGPGTRLTVT.

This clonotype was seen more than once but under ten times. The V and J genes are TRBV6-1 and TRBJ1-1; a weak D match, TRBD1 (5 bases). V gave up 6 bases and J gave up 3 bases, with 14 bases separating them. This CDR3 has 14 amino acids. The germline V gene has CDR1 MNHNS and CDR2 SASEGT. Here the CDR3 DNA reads TGTGCCAGCAGACGCCCCCAGGGTTACACTGAAGCTTTCTTT. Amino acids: CASRRPQGYTEAFF.